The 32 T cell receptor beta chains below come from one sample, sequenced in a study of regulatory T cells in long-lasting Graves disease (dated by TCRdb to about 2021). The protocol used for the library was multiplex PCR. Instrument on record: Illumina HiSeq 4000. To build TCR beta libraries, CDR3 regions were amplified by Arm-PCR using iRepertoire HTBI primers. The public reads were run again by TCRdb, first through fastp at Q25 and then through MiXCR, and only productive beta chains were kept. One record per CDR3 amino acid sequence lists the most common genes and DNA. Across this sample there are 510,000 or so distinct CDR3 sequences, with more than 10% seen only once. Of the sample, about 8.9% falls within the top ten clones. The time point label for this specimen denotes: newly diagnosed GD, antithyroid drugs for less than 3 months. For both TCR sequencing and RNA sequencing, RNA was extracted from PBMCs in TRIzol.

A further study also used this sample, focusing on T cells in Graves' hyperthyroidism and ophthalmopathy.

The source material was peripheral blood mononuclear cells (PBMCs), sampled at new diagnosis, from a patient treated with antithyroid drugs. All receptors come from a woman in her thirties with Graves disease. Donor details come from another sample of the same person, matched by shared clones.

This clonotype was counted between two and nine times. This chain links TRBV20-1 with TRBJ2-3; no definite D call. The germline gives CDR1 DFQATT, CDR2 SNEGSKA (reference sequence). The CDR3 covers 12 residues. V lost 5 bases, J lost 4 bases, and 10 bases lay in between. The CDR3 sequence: CSAAVLADTQYF. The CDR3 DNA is TGCAGTGCTGCGGTTTTGGCAGATACGCAGTATTTT.

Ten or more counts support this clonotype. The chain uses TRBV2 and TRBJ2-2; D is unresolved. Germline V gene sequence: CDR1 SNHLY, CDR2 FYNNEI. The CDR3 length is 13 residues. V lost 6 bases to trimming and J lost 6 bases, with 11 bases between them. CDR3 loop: CASSGVRAGELFF. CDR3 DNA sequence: TGTGCCAGCAGCGGAGTTAGGGCCGGGGAGCTGTTTTTT. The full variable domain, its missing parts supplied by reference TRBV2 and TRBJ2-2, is EPEVTQTPSHQVTQMGQEVILRCVPISNHLYFYWYRQILGQKVEFLVSFYNNEISEKSEIFDDQFSVERPDGSNFTLKIRSTKLEDSAMYFCASSGVRAGELFFGEGSRLTVL.

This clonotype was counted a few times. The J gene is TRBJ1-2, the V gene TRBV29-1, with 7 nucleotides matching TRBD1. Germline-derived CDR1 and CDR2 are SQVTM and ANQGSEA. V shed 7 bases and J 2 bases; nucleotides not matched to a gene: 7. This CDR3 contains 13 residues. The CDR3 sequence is CSADRPLNYGYTF. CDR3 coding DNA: TGCAGCGCGGACAGGCCTTTGAACTATGGCTACACCTTC.

The CDR3 loop reads CASSLPGMNEQYF. CDR3 nucleotides: TGTGCCAGCAGCTTACCAGGGATGAACGAGCAGTACTTC. V and J are TRBV11-3 and TRBJ2-7, with D possibly being TRBD1 (5 bases). This CDR3 has 13 amino acids. Per the germline V gene, CDR1 is SGHNT and CDR2 is YENEEA. Deletions cut 2 bases from V and 5 bases from J, with 10 bases between.

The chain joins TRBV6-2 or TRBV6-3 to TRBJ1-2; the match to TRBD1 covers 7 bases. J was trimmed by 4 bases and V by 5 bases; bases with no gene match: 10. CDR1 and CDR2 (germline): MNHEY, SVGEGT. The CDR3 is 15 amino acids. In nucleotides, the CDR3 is TGTGCCAGCAGTGAACAGGGGTTCGTCAGCTATGGCTACACCTTC. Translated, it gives CASSEQGFVSYGYTF.

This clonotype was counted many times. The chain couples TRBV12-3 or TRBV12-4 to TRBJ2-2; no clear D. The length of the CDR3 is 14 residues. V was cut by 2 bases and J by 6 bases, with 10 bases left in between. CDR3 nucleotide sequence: TGTGCCAGCAGTTTATACAGATCAGCCGGGGAGCTGTTTTTT. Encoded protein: CASSLYRSAGELFF.

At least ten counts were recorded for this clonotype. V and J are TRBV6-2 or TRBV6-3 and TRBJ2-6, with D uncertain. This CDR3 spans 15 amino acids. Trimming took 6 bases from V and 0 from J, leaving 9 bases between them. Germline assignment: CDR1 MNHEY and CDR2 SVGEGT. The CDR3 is CASSPYSSGANVLTF. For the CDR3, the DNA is TGTGCCAGCAGCCCCTACAGCTCTGGGGCCAACGTCCTGACTTTC.

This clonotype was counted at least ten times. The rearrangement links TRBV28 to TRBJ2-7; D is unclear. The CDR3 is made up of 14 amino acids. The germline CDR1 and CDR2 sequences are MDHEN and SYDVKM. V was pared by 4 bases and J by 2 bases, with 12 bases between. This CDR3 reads CASSSAGPTYEQYF. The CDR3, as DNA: TGTGCCAGCAGTTCGGCAGGTCCAACCTACGAGCAGTACTTC. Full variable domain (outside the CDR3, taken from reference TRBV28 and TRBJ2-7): DVKVTQSSRYLVKRTGEKVFLECVQDMDHENMFWYRQDPGLGLRLIYFSYDVKMKEKGDIPEGYSVSREKKERFSLILESASTNQTSMYLCASSSAGPTYEQYFGPGTRLTVT.

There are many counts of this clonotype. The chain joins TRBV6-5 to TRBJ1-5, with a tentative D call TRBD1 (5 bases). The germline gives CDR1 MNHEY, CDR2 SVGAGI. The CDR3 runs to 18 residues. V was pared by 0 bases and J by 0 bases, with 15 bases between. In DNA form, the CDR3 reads TGTGCCAGCAGTTACTCCTCATTTACAGGAGGTAGCAATCAGCCCCAGCATTTT. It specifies CASSYSSFTGGSNQPQHF.

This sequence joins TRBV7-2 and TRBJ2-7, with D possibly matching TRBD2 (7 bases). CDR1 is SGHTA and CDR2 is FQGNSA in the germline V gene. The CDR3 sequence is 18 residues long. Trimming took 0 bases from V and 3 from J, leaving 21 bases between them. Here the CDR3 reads CASSLAPGSWRGHYEQYF. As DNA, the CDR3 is TGTGCCAGCAGCTTAGCGCCGGGGAGCTGGCGGGGGCACTACGAGCAGTACTTC.

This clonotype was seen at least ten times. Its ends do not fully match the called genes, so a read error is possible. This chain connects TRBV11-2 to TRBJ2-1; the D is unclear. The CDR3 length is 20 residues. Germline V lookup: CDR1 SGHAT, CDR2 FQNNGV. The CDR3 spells CASNLIGRTLSASSYNEQFF. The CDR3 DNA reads TGTGCCAGCAACTTAATCGGGCGTACCCTGTCCGCGAGCTCCTACAATGAGCAGTTCTTC.

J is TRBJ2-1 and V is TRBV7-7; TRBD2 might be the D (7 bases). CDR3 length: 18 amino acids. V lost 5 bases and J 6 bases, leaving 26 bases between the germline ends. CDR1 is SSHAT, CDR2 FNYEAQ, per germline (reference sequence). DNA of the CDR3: TGTGCCAGCAGCCCCGGTCGTGGGCGAGGGGGGGGTCGCAATGAGCAGTTCTTC. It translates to CASSPGRGRGGGRNEQFF. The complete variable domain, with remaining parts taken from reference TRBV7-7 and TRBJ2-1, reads GAGVSQSPRYKVTKRGQDVTLRCDPISSHATLYWYQQALGQGPEFLTYFNYEAQPDKSGLPSDRFSAERPEGSISTLTIQRTEQRDSAMYRCASSPGRGRGGGRNEQFFGPGTRLTVL.

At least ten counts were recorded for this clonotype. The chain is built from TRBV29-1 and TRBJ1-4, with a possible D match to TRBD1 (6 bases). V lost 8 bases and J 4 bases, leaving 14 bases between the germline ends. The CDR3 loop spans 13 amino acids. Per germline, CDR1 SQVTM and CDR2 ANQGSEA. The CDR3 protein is CSIRGANNEKLFF. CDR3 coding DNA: TGCAGCATAAGGGGGGCTAATAATGAAAAACTGTTTTTT.

This chain's CDR3 is CASSTAGTGVYEQYF. Here the CDR3 DNA reads TGTGCCAGTAGTACAGCCGGGACAGGGGTCTACGAGCAGTACTTC. This chain links TRBV19 with TRBJ2-7, with 10 bases identical to TRBD1. The germline CDR1 and CDR2 sequences are LNHDA and SQIVND (reference sequence). The CDR3 length is 15 residues. The V and J ends lost 4 bases and 3 bases, in that order; junction bases with no gene match: 6.

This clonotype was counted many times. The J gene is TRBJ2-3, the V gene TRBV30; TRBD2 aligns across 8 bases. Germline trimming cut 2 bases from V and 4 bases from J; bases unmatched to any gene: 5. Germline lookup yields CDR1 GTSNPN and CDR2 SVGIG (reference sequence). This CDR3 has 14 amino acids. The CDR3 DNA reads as TGTGCCTGGAGTACAGCGGGAGAACCAGATACGCAGTATTTT. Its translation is CAWSTAGEPDTQYF.

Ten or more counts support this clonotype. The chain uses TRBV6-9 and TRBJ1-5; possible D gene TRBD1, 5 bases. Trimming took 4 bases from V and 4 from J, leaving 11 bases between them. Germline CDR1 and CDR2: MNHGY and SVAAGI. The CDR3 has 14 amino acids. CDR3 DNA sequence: TGTGCCAGCAGTTCTCTTCAGGGAAATCAGCCCCAGCATTTT. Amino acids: CASSSLQGNQPQHF.

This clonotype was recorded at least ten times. For the CDR3, the DNA is TGTGCCAGCAGCGCGCCAACATCCGCAGCAGCGGCCACCGGGGAGCTGTTTTTT. Translated, it gives CASSAPTSAAAATGELFF. The V call is TRBV9, the J call TRBJ2-2; maybe TRBD2 (5 bases). The germline V gene has CDR1 SGDLS and CDR2 YYNGEE. Between the trimmed V and J ends, which lost 3 bases and 4 bases, there was a span of 22 bases. The length of the CDR3 is 18 residues.

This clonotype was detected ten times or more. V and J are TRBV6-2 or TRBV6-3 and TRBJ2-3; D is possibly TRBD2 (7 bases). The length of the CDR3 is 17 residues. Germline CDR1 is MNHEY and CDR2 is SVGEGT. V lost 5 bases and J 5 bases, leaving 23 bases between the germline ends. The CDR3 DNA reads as TGTGCCAGCAGTCCACGTAAGGGGGGAGGGTATGGAGATACGCAGTATTTT. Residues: CASSPRKGGGYGDTQYF.

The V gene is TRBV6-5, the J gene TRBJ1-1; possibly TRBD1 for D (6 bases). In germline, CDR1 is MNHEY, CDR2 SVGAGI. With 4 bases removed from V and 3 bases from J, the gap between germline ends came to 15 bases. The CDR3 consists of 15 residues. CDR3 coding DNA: TGTGCCAGCAGTTCACCCAGGGGTATTGACACTGAAGCTTTCTTT. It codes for CASSSPRGIDTEAFF.

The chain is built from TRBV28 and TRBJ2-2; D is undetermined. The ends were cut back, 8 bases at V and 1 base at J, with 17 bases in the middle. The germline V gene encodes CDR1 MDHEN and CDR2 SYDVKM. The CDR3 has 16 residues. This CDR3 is CASGFTGPENTGELFF. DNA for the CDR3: TGTGCCAGCGGCTTCACCGGGCCGGAGAACACCGGGGAGCTGTTTTTT.

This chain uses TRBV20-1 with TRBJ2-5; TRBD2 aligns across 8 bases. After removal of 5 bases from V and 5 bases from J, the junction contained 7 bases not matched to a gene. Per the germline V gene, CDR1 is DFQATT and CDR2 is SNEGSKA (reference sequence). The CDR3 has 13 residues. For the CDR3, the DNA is TGCAGTGCTGAGCGGGAGCTGAGGGAGACCCAGTACTTC. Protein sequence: CSAERELRETQYF.

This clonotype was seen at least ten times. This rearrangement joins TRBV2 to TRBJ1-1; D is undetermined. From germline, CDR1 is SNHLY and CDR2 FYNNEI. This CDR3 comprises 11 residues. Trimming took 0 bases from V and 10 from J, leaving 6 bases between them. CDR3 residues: CASSEARLAFF. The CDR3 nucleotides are TGTGCCAGCAGTGAAGCCCGGTTAGCTTTCTTT.

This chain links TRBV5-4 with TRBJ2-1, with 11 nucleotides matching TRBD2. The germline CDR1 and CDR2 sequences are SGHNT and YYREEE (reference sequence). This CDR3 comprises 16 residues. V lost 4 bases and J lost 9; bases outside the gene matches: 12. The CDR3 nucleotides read TGTGCCAGCAGCCCCCTAGCGGGAGGCCTTTTAGGTGAGCAGTTCTTC. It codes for CASSPLAGGLLGEQFF.

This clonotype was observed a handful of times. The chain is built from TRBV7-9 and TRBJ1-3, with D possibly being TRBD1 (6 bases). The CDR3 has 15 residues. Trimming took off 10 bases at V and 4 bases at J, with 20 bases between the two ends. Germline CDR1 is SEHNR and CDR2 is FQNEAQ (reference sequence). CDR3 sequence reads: CAIHKNRGAGNTIYF. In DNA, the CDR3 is TGTGCCATCCATAAGAATCGGGGGGCAGGAAACACCATATATTTT.

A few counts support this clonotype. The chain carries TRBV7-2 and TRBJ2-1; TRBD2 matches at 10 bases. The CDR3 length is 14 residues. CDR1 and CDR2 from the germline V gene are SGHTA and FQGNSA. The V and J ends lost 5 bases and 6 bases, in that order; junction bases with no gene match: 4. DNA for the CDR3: TGTGCCAGCAGCACTTCTAGCGGGGGCAATGAGCAGTTCTTC. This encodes CASSTSSGGNEQFF.

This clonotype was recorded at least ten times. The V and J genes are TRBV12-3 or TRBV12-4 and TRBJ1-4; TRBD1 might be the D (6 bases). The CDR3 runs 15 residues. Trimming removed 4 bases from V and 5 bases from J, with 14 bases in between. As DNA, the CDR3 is TGTGCCAGCAGTTCAGCCGGGACAAGGAATGAAAAACTGTTTTTT. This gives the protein CASSSAGTRNEKLFF.

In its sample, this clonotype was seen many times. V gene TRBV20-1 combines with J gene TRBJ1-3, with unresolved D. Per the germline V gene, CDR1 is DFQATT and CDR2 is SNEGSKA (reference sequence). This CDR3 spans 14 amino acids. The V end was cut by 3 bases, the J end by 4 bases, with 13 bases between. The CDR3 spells CSARALSGGNTIYF. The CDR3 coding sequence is TGCAGTGCTAGGGCCCTCTCGGGAGGAAACACCATATATTTT.

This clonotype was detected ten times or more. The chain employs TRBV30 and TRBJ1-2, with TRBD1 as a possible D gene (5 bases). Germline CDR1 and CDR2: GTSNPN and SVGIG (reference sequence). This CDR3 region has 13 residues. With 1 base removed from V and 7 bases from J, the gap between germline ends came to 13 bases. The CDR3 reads CAWSERGFFGYTF. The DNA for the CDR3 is TGTGCCTGGAGTGAGAGGGGCTTCTTTGGCTACACCTTC.

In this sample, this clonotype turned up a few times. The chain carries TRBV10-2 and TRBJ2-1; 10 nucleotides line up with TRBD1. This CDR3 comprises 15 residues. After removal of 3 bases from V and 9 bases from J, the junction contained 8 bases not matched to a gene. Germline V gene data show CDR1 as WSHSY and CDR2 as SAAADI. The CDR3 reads CASSDMDRGVGEQFF. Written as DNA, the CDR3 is TGCGCCAGCAGTGACATGGACAGGGGGGTAGGTGAGCAGTTCTTC.

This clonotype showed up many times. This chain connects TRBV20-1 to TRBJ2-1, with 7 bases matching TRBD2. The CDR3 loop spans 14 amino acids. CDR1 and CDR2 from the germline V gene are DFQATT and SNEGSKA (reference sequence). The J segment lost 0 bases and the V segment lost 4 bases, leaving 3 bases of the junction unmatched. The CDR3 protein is CSAIRTSSYNEQFF. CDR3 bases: TGCAGTGCTATTAGGACTAGCTCCTACAATGAGCAGTTCTTC.

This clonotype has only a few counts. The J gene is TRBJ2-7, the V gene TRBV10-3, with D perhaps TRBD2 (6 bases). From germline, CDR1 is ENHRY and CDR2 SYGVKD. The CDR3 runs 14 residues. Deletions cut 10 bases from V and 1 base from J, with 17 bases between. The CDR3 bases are TGTGCCACCCGGGCTCTAGCGCCTTCCTACGAGCAGTACTTC. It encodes CATRALAPSYEQYF.

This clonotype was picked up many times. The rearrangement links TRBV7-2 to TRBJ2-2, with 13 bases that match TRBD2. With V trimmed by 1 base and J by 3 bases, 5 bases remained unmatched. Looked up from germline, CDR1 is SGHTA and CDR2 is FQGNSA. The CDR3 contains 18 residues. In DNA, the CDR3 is TGTGCCAGCAGCTTAGGGACTAGCGGGAGTTGGTACACCGGGGAGCTGTTTTTT. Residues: CASSLGTSGSWYTGELFF.